A single sample is the source of the 16 T cell receptor beta chains below, sequenced in a study of a mutant IDH1 vaccine in newly diagnosed glioma. Documented time point: week 47, end of study. The vaccine gave 300 ug of a 20-mer mutant IDH1 peptide subcutaneously per dose. Which antigens these TCRs recognize remains unknown. Some clones are missing from TCRdb's copy, which holds only in-frame ones; the method was immunoSEQ multiplex PCR. The data contain approximately 84,000 clones, about 81% of them singletons. Material: PBMCs, obtained from a glioma patient whose treatment included an IDH1 peptide vaccine. The receptors were gathered from a man aged 40-49 years with glioma.

In its sample, this clone was seen once. This chain connects TRBV9 to TRBJ2-2; the D is unclear. Trimming removed 0 bases at V and 4 bases at J, with 10 bases between. Germline V gene sequence: CDR1 SGDLS, CDR2 YYNGEE. The CDR3 runs to 15 residues. CDR3 nucleotide sequence: TGTGCCAGCAGCGTAGATCTCAGTGCCACCGGGGAGCTGTTTTTT. Amino acid sequence: CASSVDLSATGELFF.

J is TRBJ2-5 and V is TRBV7-8; a possible D gene is TRBD1 (6 bases). V lost 4 bases to trimming and J lost 2 bases, with 20 bases between them. In germline, CDR1 is SGHVS, CDR2 FQNEAQ. CDR3 size: 17 residues. The CDR3 DNA follows: TGTGCCAGCAGCTCAAGGGCAGGGGTGATACTACAAGAGACCCAGTACTTC. The encoded protein is CASSSRAGVILQETQYF.

The genes are TRBV5-8 and TRBJ1-4; D might be TRBD1 (5 bases). The CDR3 consists of 13 residues. From germline, CDR1 is SGHTS and CDR2 YDEGEE. The ends were cut back, 3 bases at V and 7 bases at J, with 10 bases in the middle. In DNA form, the CDR3 reads TGTGCCAGCAGCTCGTGGGACGGTGAAAAACTGTTTTTT. Translation: CASSSWDGEKLFF.

The V gene is TRBV30, the J gene TRBJ2-6; the D is unclear. Germline V CDR1 and CDR2: GTSNPN, SVGIG (reference sequence). The CDR3 has 14 amino acids. The germline V and J ends were trimmed by 5 bases and 0 bases, with 8 bases remaining between them. The CDR3 DNA follows: TGTGCCTGGGCGAGAAACTCTGGGGCCAACGTCCTGACTTTC. This gives the protein CAWARNSGANVLTF.

The rearrangement links TRBV28 to TRBJ1-4; D is unresolved. CDR3 length: 14 residues. Looked up from germline, CDR1 is MDHEN and CDR2 is SYDVKM. V was shortened by 3 bases and J by 8 bases, with 13 bases between the two germline ends. The CDR3 DNA sequence: TGTGCCAGCAGTTTGTCCGGGTTTTCCGAAAAACTGTTTTTT. It translates to CASSLSGFSEKLFF.

V is TRBV5-8 and J is TRBJ1-2, with unresolved D. CDR3 size: 14 residues. Germline CDR1 is SGHTS and CDR2 is YDEGEE. V was shortened by 1 base and J by 6 bases, with 13 bases between the two germline ends. CDR3 residues: CASSLNVGRHGYTF. Here the CDR3 DNA reads TGTGCCAGCAGCTTGAATGTTGGGCGCCATGGCTACACCTTC.

The DNA for the CDR3 is TGTGCCAGCAGCTTGGGGGGGTCCTCAGAGACCCAGTACTTC. It specifies CASSLGGSSETQYF. V and J are TRBV11-3 and TRBJ2-5; TRBD2 aligns across 7 bases. The length of the CDR3 is 14 residues. With V trimmed by 3 bases and J by 4 bases, 5 bases remained unmatched. Germline lookup yields CDR1 SGHNT and CDR2 YENEEA.

The table lists this clone with a count of one. The chain employs TRBV28 and TRBJ1-5, with D uncertain. Germline values: CDR1 MDHEN, CDR2 SYDVKM. V lost 5 bases, J lost 0 bases, and 14 bases lay in between. The CDR3 runs to 16 residues. The CDR3 region has the DNA TGTGCCAGCAGTAGGGTACTCCCCTATAGCAATCAGCCCCAGCATTTT. Its protein is CASSRVLPYSNQPQHF.

This clone was detected only once. This sequence joins TRBV30 and TRBJ2-3, with no clear D. CDR3 length: 15 residues. The germline V gene has CDR1 GTSNPN and CDR2 SVGIG (reference sequence). Trimming took off 1 base at V and 0 bases at J, with 11 bases between the two ends. CDR3 in DNA: TGTGCCTGGAGTGCTTTCCCCGCCAGCACAGATACGCAGTATTTT. Translated, it gives CAWSAFPASTDTQYF.

The rearrangement uses TRBV2 and TRBJ2-3; a possible D gene is TRBD1 (7 bases). V gave up 3 bases and J gave up 2 bases, with 15 bases separating them. The CDR3 is 16 residues long. CDR1 and CDR2 from the germline V gene are SNHLY and FYNNEI. CDR3: CASSEGQGGITDTQYF. The CDR3, as DNA: TGTGCCAGCAGTGAGGGTCAGGGGGGCATCACAGATACGCAGTATTTT.

J is TRBJ2-3 and V is TRBV4-3; no clear D. Trimming took off 2 bases at V and 5 bases at J, with 8 bases between the two ends. This CDR3 is built from 13 residues. The V gene's germline CDR1 is LGHNA and CDR2 YSLEER. The CDR3, as DNA: TGCGCCAGCAGCCAACGATTAGGAGATACGCAGTATTTT. Encoded protein: CASSQRLGDTQYF.

The gene calls are TRBV9 and TRBJ2-3; D remains ambiguous. This CDR3 contains 12 residues. V was cut by 3 bases and J by 2 bases, with 4 bases left in between. Germline assignment: CDR1 SGDLS and CDR2 YYNGEE. In nucleotides, the CDR3 is TGTGCCAGCAGCGCCGACACAGATACGCAGTATTTT. As protein: CASSADTDTQYF.

This clone has a handful of counts. The chain recombines TRBV2 with TRBJ1-5; 9 bases map to TRBD1. Germline values: CDR1 SNHLY, CDR2 FYNNEI. CDR3 length equals 15 residues. V was pared by 8 bases and J by 3 bases, with 8 bases of the junction left unmatched. CDR3 in amino acids: CASDSGTGHNQPQHF. CDR3 coding DNA: TGTGCCAGCGATTCCGGGACAGGGCACAATCAGCCCCAGCATTTT.

The J gene is TRBJ2-4, the V gene TRBV5-1; 8 nucleotides align to TRBD2. Trimming cost V 1 base and J 3 bases; bases outside gene matches: 12. Per the germline V gene, CDR1 is SGHRS and CDR2 is YFSETQ. The CDR3 length is 18 residues. CDR3 residues: CASSLLMWRGEDKNIQYF. CDR3 coding DNA: TGCGCCAGCAGCTTGCTAATGTGGCGGGGGGAAGACAAAAACATTCAGTACTTC.

This clone was seen once. This rearrangement joins TRBV7-9 to TRBJ2-3; D remains ambiguous. V lost 1 base and J 7 bases, leaving 18 bases between the germline ends. The CDR3 spans 16 residues. Germline loops: CDR1 SEHNR, CDR2 FQNEAQ (reference sequence). For the CDR3, the DNA is TGTGCCAGCAGCTTAGTTGGCAGGATATCAGATAATACGCAGTATTTT. Amino acid sequence: CASSLVGRISDNTQYF. Drawing the rest from reference TRBV7-9 and TRBJ2-3, the complete variable domain is DTGVSQNPRHKITKRGQNVTFRCDPISEHNRLYWYRQTLGQGPEFLTYFQNEAQLEKSRLLSDRFSAERPKGSFSTLEIQRTEQGDSAMYLCASSLVGRISDNTQYFGPGTRLTVL.

The V and J genes are TRBV4-2 and TRBJ2-1, with 10 bases aligning to TRBD2. Losses at the gene ends were 4 bases for V and 4 bases for J; bases not matched to a gene: 7. Germline values: CDR1 LGHNA, CDR2 YNFKEQ. The CDR3 is made up of 16 amino acids. The CDR3 nucleotides read TGTGCCAGCAGCCTAACCCTAGCGGGAGCTTACAATGAGCAGTTCTTC. Translating it yields CASSLTLAGAYNEQFF.